This TCR beta chain appears in the sequencing data of a study of T cells expressing NK-cell markers. From germline, CDR1 is SGHDN and CDR2 FVKESK. The CDR3 extends over 16 amino acids. TCRdb re-called the 5' RACE reads and catalogs CDR3 proteins one per entry, DNA excluded. The sample table sets out around 550,000 distinct CDR3 sequences. Whole-study results and caveats: These same clonotypes (in several donors) also led the CD3+CD56-NKG2C+ fraction.

For this clonotype: Its antigen is undetermined.

This TCR was sampled from a young man in good health. Sequencing was performed on blood T cells: a sorted CD56 or NKG2C T cell subset, CD4+ or CD8+ T cells, or bulk PBMC T cells (not recorded which). V and J are TRBV14 and TRBJ2-1; TCRdb calls TRBD1, which cannot be checked without DNA. CDR3: CASSQEPRRGGNEQFF.